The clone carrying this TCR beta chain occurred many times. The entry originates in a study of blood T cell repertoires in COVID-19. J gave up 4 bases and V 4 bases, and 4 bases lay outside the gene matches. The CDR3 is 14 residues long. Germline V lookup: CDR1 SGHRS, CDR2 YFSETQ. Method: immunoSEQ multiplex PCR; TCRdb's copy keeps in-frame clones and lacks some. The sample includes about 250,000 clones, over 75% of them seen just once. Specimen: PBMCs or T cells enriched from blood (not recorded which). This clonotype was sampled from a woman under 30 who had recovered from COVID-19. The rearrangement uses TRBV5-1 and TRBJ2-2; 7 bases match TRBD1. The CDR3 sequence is CASSVDRVTGELFF. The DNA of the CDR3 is TGCGCCAGCAGCGTAGACAGGGTCACCGGGGAGCTGTTTTTT.